The entry below gives a single T cell receptor beta chain sequence along with its context. The antigen is unknown. The PCR was carried out with 60 Vbeta primers and 13 Jbeta primers. TCRdb's copy holds only in-frame clones and misses some; the assay was immunoSEQ multiplex PCR. The table shows around 150,000 clones, with 55% to 75% occurring only once. These data come from a study of cytomegalovirus exposure and HLA in healthy donors. Findings of the study overall: Earlier analysis found most TCR beta V segments productive about 87% or about 30% of the time. Researchers left out some V segments, among them TRBV6-2 and TRBV6-3, as indistinguishable.

With 4 bases removed from V and 1 base from J, the gap between germline ends came to 7 bases. Germline-derived CDR1 and CDR2 are LNHDA and SQIVND (reference sequence). The CDR3 runs to 13 residues. V usage is TRBV19 and J usage is TRBJ1-1; TRBD1 might be the D (5 bases). Sequenced material: PBMCs. This sequence originates from a woman in her sixties in good health and CMV-seropositive. The CDR3 bases are TGTGCCAGTAGTAGGGGCAAGAACACTGAAGCTTTCTTT. As protein: CASSRGKNTEAFF.